These 29 T cell receptor beta chains originate from one sample sequenced in a study of T cells after yellow fever vaccination. One entry per CDR3 protein results from TCRdb running MiXCR on the 5' RACE reads. The table lists hundreds of thousands of distinct CDR3 sequences, 21% of them singletons. Sequenced here: PBMCs, sampled 21 days after the first yellow fever vaccination. These receptors were taken from a man between 18 and 35 years old who received the YFV17D yellow fever vaccine.

The genes are TRBV6-1 and TRBJ2-5; D unresolved. Between the trimmed V and J ends, which lost 6 bases and 4 bases, there was a span of 12 bases. Germline V CDR1 and CDR2: MNHNS, SASEGT. This CDR3 comprises 13 residues. CDR3 loop: CASSPNGAETQYF. The CDR3 DNA sequence: TGTGCCAGCAGCCCCAACGGAGCAGAGACCCAGTACTTC.

The chain links TRBV7-2 to TRBJ2-5; TRBD2 matches at 7 bases. Germline-derived CDR1 and CDR2 are SGHTA and FQGNSA. Trimming took 3 bases from V and 5 from J; bases not matched to a gene: 9. The CDR3 contains 15 residues. CDR3 nucleotide sequence: TGTGCCAGCAGCTTCGAACGGGGGGTCGCGGAGACCCAGTACTTC. It codes for CASSFERGVAETQYF.

This clonotype has just a few counts. The V and J genes are TRBV30 and TRBJ2-5, with a weak D call TRBD1 (5 bases). This CDR3 comprises 14 residues. V was cut by 0 bases and J by 3 bases, with 11 bases left in between. Germline CDR1 reads GTSNPN; CDR2 reads SVGIG (reference sequence). The CDR3, as DNA: TGTGCCTGGAGTGTACAGGTCAGGGAAGAGACCCAGTACTTC. It specifies CAWSVQVREETQYF.

This clonotype showed up just a few times. The chain combines TRBV6-5 with TRBJ2-1; 11 nucleotides agree with TRBD2. V dropped 6 bases and J dropped 10; count of bases not matched to a gene: 2. Germline loops: CDR1 MNHEY, CDR2 SVGAGI. The CDR3 totals 12 residues. CDR3 bases: TGTGCCAGCAGAATAGCGGGAGGGGAGCAGTTCTTC. Translated, it gives CASRIAGGEQFF.

The chain combines TRBV5-4 with TRBJ2-3; D ambiguous. This CDR3 has 16 amino acids. Trimming removed 3 bases from V and 2 bases from J, with 16 bases in between. Germline loops: CDR1 SGHNT, CDR2 YYREEE (reference sequence). CDR3 loop: CASSSPADGDTDTQYF. DNA of the CDR3: TGTGCCAGCAGCTCCCCCGCTGACGGTGACACAGATACGCAGTATTTT.

V is TRBV5-1 and J is TRBJ1-2; D is unclear. V was trimmed by 2 bases and J by 3 bases, leaving 11 bases between them. The CDR3 spans 14 residues. Germline CDR1 reads SGHRS; CDR2 reads YFSETQ. Written as DNA, the CDR3 is TGCGCCAGCAGCTTAAGGGAGGCGGACTATGGCTACACCTTC. Amino acid sequence: CASSLREADYGYTF.

This clonotype was seen at least ten times. The rearrangement uses TRBV7-3 and TRBJ2-1; TRBD2 matches 9 bases. Germline CDR1 SGHTA, CDR2 FQGTGA. V was clipped by 4 bases and J by 1 base; unmatched bases: 5. The CDR3 runs 16 residues. CDR3: CASSSTSGSSYNEQFF. CDR3 nucleotides: TGTGCCAGCAGCTCGACTAGCGGATCATCCTACAATGAGCAGTTCTTC.

This clonotype was detected only a few times. The gene calls are TRBV19 and TRBJ2-1; D not resolved. V dropped 3 bases and J dropped 8 bases, with 5 bases sitting between them. Germline values: CDR1 LNHDA, CDR2 SQIVND (reference sequence). CDR3 size: 11 residues. The CDR3 DNA reads TGTGCCAGTAGTATCGTGGATGAGCAGTTCTTC. Residues: CASSIVDEQFF.

V usage is TRBV6-2 or TRBV6-3 and J usage is TRBJ2-5; 7 bases map to TRBD1. The length of the CDR3 is 12 residues. With V trimmed by 9 bases and J by 3 bases, 4 bases remained unmatched. Germline values: CDR1 MNHEY, CDR2 SVGEGT. The CDR3 region is CASRDSEETQYF. The CDR3, as DNA: TGTGCCAGTAGGGACAGCGAAGAGACCCAGTACTTC.

V and J are TRBV6-1 and TRBJ2-7; 8 bases line up with TRBD2. Germline V CDR1 and CDR2: MNHNS, SASEGT. Germline trimming cut 3 bases from V and 3 bases from J; bases unmatched to any gene: 1. This CDR3 has 13 residues. For the CDR3, the DNA is TGTGCCAGCAGTGACCGGGGGGGCTACGAGCAGTACTTC. Protein: CASSDRGGYEQYF.

This clonotype was counted only a few times. The chain recombines TRBV29-1 with TRBJ1-3, with no clear D. V lost 6 bases, J lost 0 bases, and 12 bases lay in between. The CDR3 covers 14 residues. Germline lookup yields CDR1 SQVTM and CDR2 ANQGSEA. CDR3 nucleotides: TGCAGCGTGCTGATTCCAAGCTCTGGAAACACCATATATTTT. Translating it yields CSVLIPSSGNTIYF. Filled out from reference TRBV29-1 and TRBJ1-3, the complete variable domain reads SAVISQKPSRDICQRGTSLTIQCQVDSQVTMMFWYRQQPGQSLTLIATANQGSEATYESGFVIDKFPISRPNLTFSTLTVSNMSPEDSSIYLCSVLIPSSGNTIYFGEGSWLTVV.

V and J are TRBV20-1 and TRBJ2-3; 8 nucleotides agree with TRBD2. Losses at the gene ends were 4 bases for V and 4 bases for J; bases not matched to a gene: 16. Germline CDR1 DFQATT, CDR2 SNEGSKA (reference sequence). This CDR3 is built from 17 residues. CDR3 sequence reads: CSAKSGGASGRPDTQYF. The CDR3 DNA follows: TGCAGTGCTAAAAGCGGGGGAGCCTCCGGGAGGCCAGATACGCAGTATTTT.

The V call is TRBV5-1, the J call TRBJ1-1; 7 nucleotides align to TRBD1. Germline loops: CDR1 SGHRS, CDR2 YFSETQ. V trimming: 4 bases; J trimming: 10 bases; junction bases outside the gene matches: 7. The CDR3 covers 12 residues. CDR3 protein: CASSPGQESAFF. The CDR3 DNA is TGCGCCAGCAGCCCCGGACAGGAGTCAGCTTTCTTT.

This chain uses TRBV20-1 with TRBJ2-7, with D possibly being TRBD1 (6 bases). The V gene lost 2 bases and the J gene lost 2 bases, with 13 bases spanning the gap. Germline CDR1 is DFQATT and CDR2 is SNEGSKA (reference sequence). The CDR3 contains 14 residues. The CDR3 protein is CSARSLDSTYEQYF. For the CDR3, the DNA is TGCAGTGCTAGATCCTTGGACAGCACCTACGAGCAGTACTTC.

The sample holds a few counts of this clonotype. The rearrangement uses TRBV4-1 and TRBJ2-3; TRBD2 matches 10 bases. The length of the CDR3 is 15 residues. Germline V gene lookup returns CDR1 MGHRA and CDR2 YSYEKL. Germline trimming cut 3 bases from V and 4 bases from J; bases unmatched to any gene: 4. For the CDR3, the DNA is TGCGCCAGCAGCCAGAGGACTAGCGGATCAGATACGCAGTATTTT. It is translated as CASSQRTSGSDTQYF.

A few counts support this clonotype. The chain uses TRBV20-1 and TRBJ2-3; no definite D call. This CDR3 contains 14 residues. Germline CDR1 and CDR2: DFQATT and SNEGSKA (reference sequence). V was trimmed by 0 bases and J by 0 bases, leaving 7 bases between them. CDR3 nucleotides: TGCAGTGCTAGAGATGCCGACAGCACAGATACGCAGTATTTT. Amino acid sequence: CSARDADSTDTQYF.

This clonotype was seen repeatedly, ten times or more. The J gene is TRBJ2-6, the V gene TRBV2; D is unresolved. CDR3 length equals 15 residues. Trimming shortened V by 2 bases and J by 2 bases, and 7 bases separated the two germline ends. CDR1 is SNHLY, CDR2 FYNNEI, per germline. DNA of the CDR3: TGTGCCAGCAGTGAATCGGACGCTGGGGCCAACGTCCTGACTTTC. The encoded protein is CASSESDAGANVLTF.

This clonotype was seen a handful of times. CDR3 loop: CASSLRLTGGYEQFF. DNA for the CDR3: TGTGCCAGCAGCTTAAGATTGACAGGGGGGTATGAGCAGTTCTTC. This chain links TRBV7-3 with TRBJ2-1; 9 positions match TRBD1. V lost 1 base to trimming and J lost 8 bases; unmatched junction nucleotides: 6. The CDR3 is 15 amino acids. Germline-derived CDR1 and CDR2 are SGHTA and FQGTGA.

There are a few counts of this clonotype. The chain couples TRBV5-1 to TRBJ2-3; D gene uncertain. CDR1 and CDR2 (germline): SGHRS, YFSETQ. Trimming removed 6 bases at V and 3 bases at J, with 11 bases between. The CDR3 runs 13 residues. The DNA of the CDR3 is TGCGCCAGCAAAGGTCTCTCAACAGATACGCAGTATTTT. Its translation is CASKGLSTDTQYF. Using reference TRBV5-1 and TRBJ2-3 for the parts outside the CDR3, the full variable domain is KAGVTQTPRYLIKTRGQQVTLSCSPISGHRSVSWYQQTPGQGLQFLFEYFSETQRNKGNFPGRFSGRQFSNSRSEMNVSTLELGDSALYLCASKGLSTDTQYFGPGTRLTVL.

This clonotype was seen a handful of times. The V and J genes are TRBV29-1 and TRBJ2-5; possible D gene TRBD2, 6 bases. The CDR3 is made up of 13 amino acids. V lost 3 bases to trimming and J lost 5 bases, with 13 bases between them. Germline lookup yields CDR1 SQVTM and CDR2 ANQGSEA. CDR3 in DNA: TGCAGCGTTGAGGCGCGGGGAGGCGAGACCCAGTACTTC. This translates into CSVEARGGETQYF. The variable domain in full, with the rest retrieved from reference TRBV29-1 and TRBJ2-5, is SAVISQKPSRDICQRGTSLTIQCQVDSQVTMMFWYRQQPGQSLTLIATANQGSEATYESGFVIDKFPISRPNLTFSTLTVSNMSPEDSSIYLCSVEARGGETQYFGPGTRLLVL.

This clonotype came up a few times. The chain joins TRBV15 to TRBJ2-5; possible D gene TRBD1, 6 bases. This CDR3 has 16 residues. Germline CDR1 reads LNHNV; CDR2 reads YYDKDF (reference sequence). Trimming shortened V by 5 bases and J by 4 bases, and 20 bases separated the two germline ends. CDR3 coding DNA: TGTGCCACCAGCCGTTACCAACAGGGTGTTGGAGAGACCCAGTACTTC. Its translation is CATSRYQQGVGETQYF.

In this sample, this clonotype turned up many times. One junction end disagrees with the germline gene, perhaps due to a read error. The V gene is TRBV5-1, the J gene TRBJ1-1; no definite D call. This CDR3 region has 12 residues. Per the germline V gene, CDR1 is SGHRS and CDR2 is YFSETQ. CDR3 protein: CASSSRNTEAFF. CDR3 nucleotides: TGTGCCAGCAGCTCAAGGAACACTGAAGCTTTCTTT.

The chain joins TRBV12-3 or TRBV12-4 to TRBJ2-1; 7 bases match TRBD2. This CDR3 region has 14 residues. Trimming removed 7 bases from V and 9 bases from J; junction bases left unmatched: 12. The CDR3 coding sequence is TGTGCCAGCAAACTCCCGGCGCTAGCGGCTGAGCAGTTCTTC. It translates to CASKLPALAAEQFF.

The chain combines TRBV12-3 or TRBV12-4 with TRBJ1-6; tentative D call: TRBD1 (5 bases). The CDR3 is 13 residues long. The V end lost 6 bases, the J end lost 10 bases, and 13 bases lay between the germline ends. As DNA, the CDR3 is TGTGCCAGCAGCCCTCTGGGGGGGTCACCCCTCCACTTT. Amino acids: CASSPLGGSPLHF.

In this sample, this clonotype turned up a few times. The genes are TRBV4-3 and TRBJ1-2; the D gene is possibly TRBD1 (6 bases). Germline CDR1 reads LGHNA; CDR2 reads YSLEER. The CDR3 runs 15 residues. The V and J ends lost 4 bases and 4 bases respectively, with 16 bases between them. The CDR3 region has the DNA TGCGCCAGCAGCCTCCTTGGAGACAGGATCTATGGCTACACCTTC. This sequence encodes CASSLLGDRIYGYTF.

This clonotype was seen only a few times. The genes are TRBV7-9 and TRBJ1-2; D is ambiguous. This CDR3 has 13 amino acids. Germline lookup yields CDR1 SEHNR and CDR2 FQNEAQ (reference sequence). V was shortened by 5 bases and J by 5 bases, with 12 bases between the two germline ends. The DNA for the CDR3 is TGTGCCAGCAGCCCCGAAGGTGTATATGGCTACACCTTC. This encodes CASSPEGVYGYTF.

The chain carries TRBV29-1 and TRBJ2-1, with unresolved D. Trimming shortened V by 0 bases and J by 2 bases, and 5 bases separated the two germline ends. CDR1 is SQVTM and CDR2 is ANQGSEA in the germline V gene. There are 13 residues in the CDR3. CDR3 sequence: CSVEDGAYNEQFF. The CDR3 nucleotides are TGCAGCGTTGAAGATGGTGCCTACAATGAGCAGTTCTTC.

This clonotype was seen a handful of times. V and J are TRBV19 and TRBJ1-1, with D perhaps TRBD1 (6 bases). Germline CDR1 is LNHDA and CDR2 is SQIVND (reference sequence). The CDR3 has 12 residues. The V end lost 6 bases, the J end lost 6 bases, and 11 bases lay between the germline ends. This CDR3 is CASRQGGAEAFF. CDR3 in DNA: TGTGCCAGTAGACAGGGCGGCGCTGAAGCTTTCTTT.

This chain links TRBV20-1 with TRBJ1-2; 8 bases are shared with TRBD1. In germline, CDR1 is DFQATT, CDR2 SNEGSKA (reference sequence). The CDR3 is made up of 15 amino acids. The V gene end was trimmed by 2 bases and the J gene end by 3 bases; junction bases not matched to a gene: 8. CDR3 sequence: CSARLQQGAHYGYTF. CDR3 in DNA: TGCAGTGCTAGACTTCAGCAGGGGGCGCACTATGGCTACACCTTC.